This T cell receptor beta chain was recovered during a study of neurological immune-mediated disorders. CDR1 is SQVTM, CDR2 ANQGSEA, per germline. The CDR3 runs 14 residues. V shed 6 bases and J shed 4 bases, with 19 bases lying between them. This clonotype was detected many times. 5'RACE generated cDNA with 10-nucleotide random UMIs. From the 5' RACE reads, TCRdb called clonotypes with MiXCR, one entry per CDR3 protein. The sample contains roughly 31,000 distinct CDR3 sequences, about 4.8% of which appear only once. What was sequenced was PBMCs. The sequence was collected from a man in his late teens or twenties in good health. The chain has TRBV29-1 and TRBJ2-7, with D tentatively TRBD2 (6 bases). CDR3 loop: CSVVPGAKQYEQYF. CDR3 in DNA: TGCAGCGTAGTCCCGGGAGCAAAACAATACGAGCAGTACTTC.